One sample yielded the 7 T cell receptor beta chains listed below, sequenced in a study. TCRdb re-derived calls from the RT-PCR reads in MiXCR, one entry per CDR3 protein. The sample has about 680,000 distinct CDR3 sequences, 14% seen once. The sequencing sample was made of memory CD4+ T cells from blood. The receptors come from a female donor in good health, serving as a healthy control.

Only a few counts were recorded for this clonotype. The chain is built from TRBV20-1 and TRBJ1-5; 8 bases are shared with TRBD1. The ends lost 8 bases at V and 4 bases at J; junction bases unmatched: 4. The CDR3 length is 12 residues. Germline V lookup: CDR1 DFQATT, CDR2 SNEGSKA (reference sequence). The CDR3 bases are TGCAGTACTACAGGGGGTAATCAGCCCCAGCATTTT. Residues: CSTTGGNQPQHF.

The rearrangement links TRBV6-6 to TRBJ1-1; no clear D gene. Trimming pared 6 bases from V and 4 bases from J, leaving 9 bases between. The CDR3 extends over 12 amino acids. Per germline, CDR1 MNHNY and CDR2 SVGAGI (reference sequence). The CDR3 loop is CASRSQGTEAFF. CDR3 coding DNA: TGTGCCAGCAGATCCCAAGGCACTGAAGCTTTCTTT.

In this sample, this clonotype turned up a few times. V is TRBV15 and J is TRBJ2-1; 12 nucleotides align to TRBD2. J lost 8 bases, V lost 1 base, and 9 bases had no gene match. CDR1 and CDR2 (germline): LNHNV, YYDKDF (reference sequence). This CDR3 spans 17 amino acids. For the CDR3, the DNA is TGTGCCACCAGCAGAGCAAGGGCTAGCGGGAGGGCCCATGAGCAGTTCTTC. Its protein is CATSRARASGRAHEQFF.

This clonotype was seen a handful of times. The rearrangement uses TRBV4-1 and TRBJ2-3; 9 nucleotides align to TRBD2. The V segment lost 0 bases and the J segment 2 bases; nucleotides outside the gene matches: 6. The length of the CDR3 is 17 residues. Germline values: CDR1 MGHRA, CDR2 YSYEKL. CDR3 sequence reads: CASSQDGAGGVTDTQYF. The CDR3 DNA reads TGCGCCAGCAGCCAAGATGGTGCGGGAGGGGTCACAGATACGCAGTATTTT.

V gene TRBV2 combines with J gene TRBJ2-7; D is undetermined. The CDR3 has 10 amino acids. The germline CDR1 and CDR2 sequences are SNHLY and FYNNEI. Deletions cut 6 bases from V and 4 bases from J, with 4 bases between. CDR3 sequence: CASREYEQYF. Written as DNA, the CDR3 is TGTGCCAGCAGAGAATACGAGCAGTACTTC.

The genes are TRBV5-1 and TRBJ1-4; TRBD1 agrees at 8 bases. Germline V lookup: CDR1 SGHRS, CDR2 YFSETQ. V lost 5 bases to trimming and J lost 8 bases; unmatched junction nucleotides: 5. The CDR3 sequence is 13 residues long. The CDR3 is CASREGQGEKLFF. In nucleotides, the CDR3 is TGCGCCAGCAGGGAAGGACAGGGCGAAAAACTGTTTTTT.

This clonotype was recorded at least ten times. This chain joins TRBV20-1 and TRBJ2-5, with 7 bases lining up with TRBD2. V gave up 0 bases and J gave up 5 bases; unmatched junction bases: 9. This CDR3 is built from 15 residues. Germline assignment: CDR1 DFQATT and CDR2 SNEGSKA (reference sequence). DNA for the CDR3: TGCAGTGCTAGAGATCACGGGGGAGGGTGGGAGACCCAGTACTTC. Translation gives CSARDHGGGWETQYF.